This TCR beta chain was observed in a study of CD8+ T cells in alopecia areata. Overall study context: Twice daily, treated patients received 5 to 10 mg of oral tofacitinib. General observations from the study: While tofacitinib was given, many expanded lesional clones persisted in scalp and blood. More clonal than normal scalp was lesional scalp, particularly alopecia totalis/universalis.

Treatment described: oral pan-JAK inhibitor, 5-10 mg twice daily. Lesional scalp punch biopsies and peripheral blood were collected from alopecia areata patients. The germline gives CDR1 GTSNPN, CDR2 SVGIG (reference sequence). The J segment lost 3 bases and the V segment lost 7 bases, leaving 9 bases of the junction unmatched. The CDR3 sequence is 14 residues long. TCR sequencing used cDNA made by reverse transcription of extracted RNA. Sequencing used immunoSEQ multiplex PCR; TCRdb keeps in-frame clones, though not all of them. The repertoire includes about 140,000 clones, about 85% of them detected once, and less than 15% sits in the top ten. The count of this clone is one. Its antigen remains unidentified.

Sequenced here: CD8+ T cells sorted from blood, sampled at week 4, from a patient treated with tofacitinib. This TCR came from a human donor with alopecia areata. This rearrangement joins TRBV30 to TRBJ2-7, with 10 bases identical to TRBD1. The CDR3 sequence is CASFLRDRGYEQYF. The CDR3 DNA reads TGTGCCTCGTTCCTCCGGGACAGGGGCTACGAGCAGTACTTC.